The 6 T cell receptor beta chains below come from one sample, sequenced in a study of OX40 agonist ivuxolimab in advanced cancers. Using immunoSEQ multiplex PCR, the repertoire was profiled, and TCRdb retains in-frame clones only, with some absent. The data hold about 100,000 clones, with approximately 90% observed a single time. The starting material was CD4+ or CD8+ T cells sorted from blood, obtained in a trial of the OX40 agonist ivuxolimab. These TCRs come from an adult with an advanced solid tumor such as melanoma, head and neck, liver or kidney cancer.

The V gene is TRBV6-5, the J gene TRBJ2-7, with 9 bases fitting TRBD2. The CDR3 is 14 amino acids. The V and J ends lost 7 bases and 3 bases, in that order; junction bases with no gene match: 7. Germline CDR1 and CDR2: MNHEY and SVGAGI. This chain's CDR3 is CASTISGGNYEQYF. In DNA form, the CDR3 reads TGTGCCAGCACAATCAGCGGGGGGAACTACGAGCAGTACTTC.

The chain couples TRBV10-3 to TRBJ2-1, with TRBD2 as a possible D gene (6 bases). Trimming stripped 6 bases from V and 7 bases from J, with 31 bases between. CDR1 is ENHRY, CDR2 SYGVKD, per germline. This CDR3 contains 19 residues. CDR3 DNA: TGTGCCATCAGCCAACTTGGGGGGACGAGTGAAAAGGGCGGGAATGAGCAGTTCTTC. It is translated as CAISQLGGTSEKGGNEQFF.

The chain carries TRBV7-9 and TRBJ2-6; 10 bases are a match to TRBD1. The CDR3 totals 16 residues. The germline V gene has CDR1 SEHNR and CDR2 FQNEAQ (reference sequence). The V gene end was trimmed by 5 bases and the J gene end by 2 bases; junction bases not matched to a gene: 3. This CDR3 is CASSRGQGTGANVLTF. CDR3 nucleotides: TGTGCCAGCAGCCGGGGACAGGGGACTGGGGCCAACGTCCTGACTTTC.

The chain couples TRBV5-1 to TRBJ2-7; D assignment may be TRBD1 or TRBD2 (5 bases each). Trimming took off 7 bases at V and 2 bases at J, with 22 bases between the two ends. Looked up from germline, CDR1 is SGHRS and CDR2 is YFSETQ. The length of the CDR3 is 16 residues. The CDR3 DNA sequence: TGCGCCAGCTCCAATGGGGGAACCGGAGACCCCTACGAGCAGTACTTC. Protein product: CASSNGGTGDPYEQYF. Complete variable domain (other parts from reference TRBV5-1 and TRBJ2-7): KAGVTQTPRYLIKTRGQQVTLSCSPISGHRSVSWYQQTPGQGLQFLFEYFSETQRNKGNFPGRFSGRQFSNSRSEMNVSTLELGDSALYLCASSNGGTGDPYEQYFGPGTRLTVT.

This clone was counted only a few times. The V call is TRBV19, the J call TRBJ1-2, with no clear D. V gave up 5 bases and J gave up 3 bases, with 10 bases separating them. This CDR3 is 13 amino acids long. The germline gives CDR1 LNHDA, CDR2 SQIVND (reference sequence). The CDR3 bases are TGTGCCAGTAGTGTGGGGAGGGACTATGGCTACACCTTC. Residues: CASSVGRDYGYTF.

The rearrangement links TRBV5-1 to TRBJ2-1; 8 nucleotides agree with TRBD1. Trimming removed 5 bases from V and 8 bases from J; junction bases left unmatched: 9. The germline V gene encodes CDR1 SGHRS and CDR2 YFSETQ. This CDR3 region has 14 residues. CDR3 in DNA: TGCGCCAGCAGAACCCCCGGGACAGGCGATGAGCAGTTCTTC. Its translation is CASRTPGTGDEQFF.